This T cell receptor beta chain was profiled in a study of ipilimumab plus nivolumab after autologous stem cell transplantation. About the research overall: The DLBCL cohort had primary refractory and relapsed disease, with 18-month progression-free survival of approximately 87% and 28%.

Ipilimumab, 1 mg/kg, started 14 to 28 days after autologous transplant. Through week 26, nivolumab 3 mg/kg IV was given weeks 1, 4, 7, 10, then biweekly. The CDR3 extends over 12 amino acids. CDR1 is SEHNR and CDR2 is FQNEAQ in the germline V gene (reference sequence). Trimming cost V 8 bases and J 5 bases, with 13 bases left between them. The data were produced by immunoSEQ multiplex PCR, yet TCRdb's version contains in-frame clones alone and is incomplete. The table lists approximately 20,000 clones, over 70% of them singletons. Sequencing was performed on PBMCs, taken in a trial of ipilimumab plus nivolumab as post-transplant consolidation. This receptor was obtained from a male donor with diffuse large B-cell lymphoma. The genes are TRBV7-9 and TRBJ2-7; D remains ambiguous. The CDR3 is CASFADRDEQYF. For the CDR3, the DNA is TGTGCCAGCTTCGCCGATCGGGACGAGCAGTACTTC.